A single sample is the source of the 13 T cell receptor beta chains below, sequenced in a study of Ad26.COV2.S vaccination and SARS-CoV-2 variants (dated by TCRdb to the early 2020s). Read against the paper, the sample's treatment or condition label means: some 20 received Ad26.COV2.S at low or high dose, single or two shots; 5 received placebo; per-sample allocation not given. For vaccine and placebo recipients, repertoires were sequenced using samples collected on day 63 after the first injection. The library came from the immunoSEQ multiplex PCR assay. TCRdb's version of the immuneACCESS table is confined to in-frame rearrangements and falls short of the full clone set. An unresolved V gene accounts for under half of the shortfall where checked; the remainder is of unknown origin. The sample profile shows hundreds of thousands of clones; roughly 90% of them were found once. The ten largest clonotypes hold about 1.7% of the sample.

The material was peripheral blood, obtained in a trial of Ad26.COV2.S vaccine versus placebo. The receptor source for this set is a person aged 18-65 years who received the Ad26.COV2.S COVID-19 vaccine or a placebo.

This rearrangement joins TRBV4-1 to TRBJ2-1; maybe TRBD2 (6 bases). The CDR3 covers 14 residues. Germline loops: CDR1 MGHRA, CDR2 YSYEKL. The V end lost 4 bases, the J end lost 7 bases, and 14 bases lay between the germline ends. The chain's CDR3 is CASSPGVVRNEQFF. The CDR3 DNA reads TGCGCCAGCAGCCCGGGGGTTGTTAGGAATGAGCAGTTCTTC.

The rearrangement joins TRBV27 to TRBJ2-7, with D possibly TRBD1 on 6 matching bases. V was clipped by 4 bases and J by 7 bases, with 14 bases between them. The CDR3 is made up of 13 amino acids. CDR1 is MNHEY, CDR2 SMNVEV, per germline (reference sequence). CDR3 in DNA: TGTGCCAGCAGTTCACAGGGAATAGGGGAGCAGTACTTC. Its translation is CASSSQGIGEQYF.

Concerning this clone itself: Different DNA sequences within this sample yield the same CDR3. The gene calls are TRBV4-1 and TRBJ1-1; D unclear. The germline CDR1 and CDR2 sequences are MGHRA and YSYEKL. This CDR3 has 14 residues. Trimming shortened V by 0 bases and J by 5 bases, and 10 bases separated the two germline ends. This CDR3 reads CASSQDRRGTEAFF. CDR3 nucleotide sequence: TGCGCCAGCAGCCAAGATAGAAGAGGGACTGAAGCTTTCTTT.

CDR3 loop: CASSTRGRETQYF. CDR3 DNA sequence: TGCGCCAGCAGCACCAGGGGGCGAGAGACCCAGTACTTC. The chain has TRBV5-1 and TRBJ2-5, with 8 bases matching TRBD1. The V gene end was trimmed by 4 bases and the J gene end by 4 bases; junction bases not matched to a gene: 3. Germline CDR1 and CDR2: SGHRS and YFSETQ. The CDR3 consists of 13 residues.

V and J are TRBV19 and TRBJ2-7; D tentatively reads TRBD1 or TRBD2 (5 bases each). The CDR3 consists of 14 residues. V was pared by 3 bases and J by 1 base, with 10 bases between. Germline values: CDR1 LNHDA, CDR2 SQIVND (reference sequence). CDR3 region: CASSIGTDSYEQYF. CDR3 DNA sequence: TGTGCCAGTAGTATCGGGACGGATTCCTACGAGCAGTACTTC.

The chain joins TRBV19 to TRBJ1-2; D ambiguous. CDR1 and CDR2 from the germline V gene are LNHDA and SQIVND (reference sequence). V was clipped by 4 bases and J by 4 bases, with 19 bases between them. CDR3 length equals 16 residues. CDR3 protein: CASSSDVDGRSYGYTF. DNA of the CDR3: TGTGCCAGTAGTAGCGACGTGGATGGCAGGTCCTATGGCTACACCTTC.

This chain links TRBV15 with TRBJ2-1; D possibly corresponds to TRBD1 (5 bases). The V end lost 0 bases, the J end lost 6 bases, and 18 bases lay between the germline ends. Germline V gives CDR1 LNHNV, CDR2 YYDKDF (reference sequence). The length of the CDR3 is 17 residues. The CDR3 sequence is CATSRDYRTRVVNEQFF. CDR3 in DNA: TGTGCCACCAGCAGAGATTACAGGACCCGCGTAGTCAATGAGCAGTTCTTC.

The CDR3 protein is CASSQDTAGQGRSYGYTF. CDR3 in DNA: TGTGCCAGCAGCCAAGATACGGCGGGACAGGGGAGAAGCTATGGCTACACCTTC. This chain links TRBV3-1 (or the pseudogene TRBV3-2) with TRBJ1-2; 10 bases are shared with TRBD1. There are 18 residues in the CDR3. CDR1 and CDR2 from the germline V gene are LGHDT and YNNKEL (reference sequence). V shed 0 bases, J shed 4 bases, and the junction held 11 bases outside the gene matches.

The chain recombines TRBV3-1 (or the pseudogene TRBV3-2) with TRBJ2-3; no definite D call. CDR3 size: 12 residues. In germline, CDR1 is LGHDT, CDR2 YNNKEL (reference sequence). Between the trimmed V and J ends, which lost 4 bases and 4 bases, there was a span of 6 bases. CDR3 sequence (DNA): TGTGCCAGCAGCCCCACCCCAGATACGCAGTATTTT. It encodes CASSPTPDTQYF.

This clone was found a few times. The chain carries TRBV11-2 and TRBJ1-2, with a weak D call TRBD1 (6 bases). Germline lookup yields CDR1 SGHAT and CDR2 FQNNGV. The CDR3 has 14 amino acids. The V gene lost 3 bases and the J gene lost 8 bases, with 16 bases spanning the gap. The CDR3 loop is CASSFLQGFIGYTF. The CDR3 region has the DNA TGTGCCAGCAGCTTTCTTCAGGGGTTTATAGGCTACACCTTC.

The chain links TRBV9 to TRBJ1-2, with D possibly matching TRBD1 (5 bases). With 1 base removed from V and 8 bases from J, the gap between germline ends came to 12 bases. Germline values: CDR1 SGDLS, CDR2 YYNGEE. This CDR3 region has 13 residues. CDR3 sequence reads: CASSVSGTGGYTF. CDR3 sequence (DNA): TGTGCCAGCAGCGTATCTGGGACTGGGGGCTACACCTTC.

This chain joins TRBV6-1 and TRBJ2-5, with 11 bases lining up with TRBD2. With V trimmed by 3 bases and J by 4 bases, 13 bases remained unmatched. The CDR3 totals 18 residues. Germline CDR1 and CDR2: MNHNS and SASEGT. The CDR3 sequence is CASSERLTSGASPETQYF. The CDR3 DNA is TGTGCCAGCAGTGAGAGATTGACTAGCGGGGCCTCCCCAGAGACCCAGTACTTC.

The chain joins TRBV11-2 to TRBJ2-7; D remains unclear. CDR1 and CDR2 from the germline V gene are SGHAT and FQNNGV. The CDR3 loop spans 12 amino acids. The germline V and J ends were trimmed by 2 bases and 4 bases, with 6 bases remaining between them. In DNA form, the CDR3 reads TGTGCCAGCAGCTTATGGGTATACGAGCAGTACTTC. It specifies CASSLWVYEQYF.